Listed here are 14 T cell receptor beta chains from one sample, sequenced in a study of early T cells in non-severe SARS-CoV-2 infection. TCRdb re-analysed the 5' RACE reads in MiXCR, keeping a single row per CDR3 protein. The sample yields some 21,000 distinct CDR3 sequences, 5.3% seen once. The sequenced sample consisted of whole blood. The origin of the receptors is an adult who was a healthcare worker with PCR-confirmed SARS-CoV-2 infection or an uninfected control (not recorded which).

This clonotype has more than one count but fewer than ten. V gene TRBV5-4 combines with J gene TRBJ2-3; D is perhaps TRBD1 (6 bases). V was clipped by 5 bases and J by 0 bases, with 13 bases between them. In germline, CDR1 is SGHNT, CDR2 YYREEE (reference sequence). CDR3 length: 15 residues. CDR3 protein: CASSIDRYSTDTQYF. CDR3 DNA sequence: TGTGCCAGCAGTATCGACAGGTATAGCACAGATACGCAGTATTTT.

This clonotype showed up many times. This chain uses TRBV4-3 with TRBJ1-4; D unresolved. Germline V CDR1 and CDR2: LGHNA, YSLEER. The germline V and J ends were trimmed by 0 bases and 0 bases, with 17 bases remaining between them. The CDR3 consists of 19 residues. The CDR3 sequence is CASSQDKPRDTTTNEKLFF. In nucleotides, the CDR3 is TGCGCCAGCAGCCAAGATAAACCTCGTGACACTACAACTAATGAAAAACTGTTTTTT.

This clonotype was seen only a few times. Compared with germline, one end of the junction differs, possibly owing to a read error. The gene calls are TRBV18 and TRBJ1-4; D is perhaps TRBD1 (5 bases). Germline CDR1 KGHSH, CDR2 LQKENI. The CDR3 totals 15 residues. The chain's CDR3 is CASSPPSGTKEKLFF. The CDR3 nucleotides read TGTGCCAGCTCACCACCGTCAGGGACTAAGGAAAAACTGTTTTTT.

This clonotype was detected many times. CDR3 DNA: TGTGCCAGCACTCCGGGACTCACCTACAATGAGCAGTTCTTC. This codes for CASTPGLTYNEQFF. The rearrangement uses TRBV12-3 or TRBV12-4 and TRBJ2-1, with D possibly matching TRBD2 (6 bases). V shed 7 bases and J shed 2 bases, with 12 bases lying between them. The CDR3 is 14 residues long.

This clonotype was counted only a few times. This chain uses TRBV12-3 or TRBV12-4 with TRBJ2-7; D possibly corresponds to TRBD1 (6 bases). The CDR3 is 13 amino acids. V lost 5 bases and J 3 bases, leaving 11 bases between the germline ends. CDR3: CASSPGHNYEQYV. The CDR3 coding sequence is TGTGCCAGCAGTCCGGGACACAACTACGAGCAGTACGTC.

At least ten counts were recorded for this clonotype. V and J are TRBV21-1 and TRBJ2-1; TRBD2, the table's D call, was not compared with the DNA. TRBV21-1 is flagged as a pseudogene. The CDR3 extends over 12 amino acids. This CDR3 is CASSPSRGSRVF. CDR3 DNA sequence: TGTGCCAGCAGCCCGTCGCGGGGTAGTAGGGTCTTC.

This clonotype was picked up many times. This sequence joins TRBV19 and TRBJ1-5; TRBD1 matches 8 bases. The J segment lost 0 bases and the V segment lost 6 bases, leaving 4 bases of the junction unmatched. This CDR3 spans 15 amino acids. Germline CDR1 LNHDA, CDR2 SQIVND (reference sequence). DNA for the CDR3: TGTGCCAGTAGCCCCAGGGGGCCTAGCAATCAGCCCCAGCATTTT. Amino acid sequence: CASSPRGPSNQPQHF.

This clonotype was seen a few times. The CDR3 spells CASSQRASGSDTQYF. The CDR3 bases are TGTGCCAGCAGCCAGAGGGCTAGCGGGAGTGATACGCAGTATTTT. V gene TRBV7-9 combines with J gene TRBJ2-3; 10 nucleotides line up with TRBD2. Trimming at V came to 5 bases and at J to 6 bases, leaving 8 bases not matched to a gene. Looked up from germline, CDR1 is SEHNR and CDR2 is FQNEAQ (reference sequence). The CDR3 is 15 residues long.

In this sample, this clonotype turned up many times. CDR3 protein: CASRRTSGFNEQFF. CDR3 in DNA: TGTGCCAGCAGACGGACTAGCGGATTCAATGAGCAGTTCTTC. V gene TRBV2 combines with J gene TRBJ2-1; 10 bases align to TRBD2. This CDR3 is built from 14 residues. Germline V CDR1 and CDR2: SNHLY, FYNNEI. Trimming removed 6 bases from V and 6 bases from J; junction bases left unmatched: 5.

This clonotype was seen at least ten times. J is TRBJ2-1 and V is TRBV20-1; 13 bases align to TRBD2. V was clipped by 1 base and J by 7 bases; unmatched bases: 16. The CDR3 covers 19 residues. From germline, CDR1 is DFQATT and CDR2 SNEGSKA (reference sequence). This CDR3 reads CSARVGSTSGRALGNEQFF. In DNA, the CDR3 is TGCAGTGCTAGAGTGGGGTCTACTAGCGGGAGGGCCTTGGGGAATGAGCAGTTCTTC.

This clonotype was counted ten times or more. The genes are TRBV7-9 and TRBJ1-1; a weak D match, TRBD1 (6 bases). Looked up from germline, CDR1 is SEHNR and CDR2 is FQNEAQ (reference sequence). CDR3 size: 13 residues. V gave up 5 bases and J gave up 3 bases, with 10 bases separating them. This CDR3 reads CASSNTGYTEAFF. The CDR3 nucleotides are TGTGCCAGCAGCAACACAGGGTACACTGAAGCTTTCTTT.

This clonotype was counted ten times or more. CDR3 residues: CSVDGSVGELFF. CDR3 nucleotides: TGCAGCGTTGACGGGTCGGTCGGGGAGCTGTTTTTT. The chain recombines TRBV29-1 with TRBJ2-2; D unclear. V lost 3 bases and J lost 7, with 9 bases in between. This CDR3 has 12 residues. Germline values: CDR1 SQVTM, CDR2 ANQGSEA.

A word on this clonotype: This is likely a read error, given that the CDR3 carries no conserved phenylalanine or tryptophan at its end. The CDR3: CASSLSTSTGKTQYS. Written as DNA, the CDR3 is TGTGCCAGCAGCTTAAGTACTTCGACAGGCAAGACCCAGTACTCC. The rearrangement links TRBV7-2 to TRBJ2-5; the D gene is possibly TRBD1 (6 bases). V was pared by 2 bases and J by 6 bases, with 16 bases between. CDR1 SGHTA and CDR2 FQGNSA come from the germline V gene. This CDR3 has 15 residues.

This clonotype appeared many times. The V and J genes are TRBV5-4 and TRBJ2-3, with 9 bases aligning to TRBD2. The CDR3 runs to 15 residues. Germline V gene sequence: CDR1 SGHNT, CDR2 YYREEE (reference sequence). V was clipped by 0 bases and J by 5 bases; unmatched bases: 4. CDR3: CASSLDSGRVDTQYF. CDR3 bases: TGTGCCAGCAGCTTGGATAGCGGGAGAGTAGATACGCAGTATTTT.